Listed below are T cell receptor beta chains from one sample, sequenced in a study of CD8+ T cells in alopecia areata. Sequencing was performed with immunoSEQ multiplex PCR; in TCRdb, only in-frame clones are kept and a portion is missing. The sample holds 250,000 to 350,000 clones; about 60% are singletons and the top ten take about 0.93%. The sequences come from CD4+ T cells sorted from blood, collected at roughly week 52, from a patient treated with tofacitinib. These receptors all come from a human donor with alopecia areata. CDR3s leave out the opening cysteine and the closing phenylalanine or tryptophan. The order of the fields is CDR3 protein, J gene, V gene.

AWSVPGPGNTIY | TRBJ1-3 | TRBV30
ASSLGSRGTQY | TRBJ2-3 | TRBV7-7
ASSFVTYEQY | TRBJ2-7 | TRBV7-9
ASSRSGGTNEQF | TRBJ2-1 | TRBV7-3
ASSLALTSEMYGYT | TRBJ1-2 | TRBV5-1
SVTATGNTEAF | TRBJ1-1 | TRBV29-1
ASRGQLNTEAF | TRBJ1-1 | TRBV27
SVGRNEKLF | TRBJ1-4 | TRBV29-1
ASSEGSGRYGYT | TRBJ1-2 | TRBV4-1
ASSLLSIQNTGELF | TRBJ2-2 | TRBV27
AWSVFSSYNSPLH | TRBJ1-6 | TRBV30
ASKRKETQY | TRBJ2-5 | TRBV6-5
ASSTNKNTEAF | TRBJ1-1 | TRBV19
ASSPGGVESSPLH | TRBJ1-6 | TRBV5-1
AWGGGVWTQY | TRBJ2-3 | TRBV30
ASSPGTANYGYT | TRBJ1-2 | TRBV18
ASSLRGGVSGELF | TRBJ2-2 | TRBV5-4
AIGDGTGQGYGYT | TRBJ1-2 | TRBV10-3
ASSRLGYGYT | TRBJ1-2 | TRBV28
ASSQDSRNSYNSPLH | TRBJ1-6 | TRBV14
ASSFSLETQY | TRBJ2-5 | TRBV6-6
ASSLGRRGGLNEQF | TRBJ2-1 | TRBV7-2
ASSVQVFEY | TRBJ2-3 | TRBV2
ASSPGGGNSPLH | TRBJ1-6 | TRBV18
SATTGTTQF | TRBJ2-1 | TRBV20-1
ASSFRDYQPQH | TRBJ1-5 | TRBV7-2
AWSFGTGGYGYT | TRBJ1-2 | TRBV30
ASSSVQGYEQY | TRBJ2-7 | TRBV7-8
ASSSRTGSYNSPLH | TRBJ1-6 | TRBV5-4
ATSRRGSLQPQH | TRBJ1-5 | TRBV15
SVPGQGTDTQY | TRBJ2-3 | TRBV29-1
AWSGHANNSPLH | TRBJ1-6 | TRBV30
ASRYQGNGYT | TRBJ1-2 | TRBV2
ASSQVPNTEAF | TRBJ1-1 | TRBV4-1